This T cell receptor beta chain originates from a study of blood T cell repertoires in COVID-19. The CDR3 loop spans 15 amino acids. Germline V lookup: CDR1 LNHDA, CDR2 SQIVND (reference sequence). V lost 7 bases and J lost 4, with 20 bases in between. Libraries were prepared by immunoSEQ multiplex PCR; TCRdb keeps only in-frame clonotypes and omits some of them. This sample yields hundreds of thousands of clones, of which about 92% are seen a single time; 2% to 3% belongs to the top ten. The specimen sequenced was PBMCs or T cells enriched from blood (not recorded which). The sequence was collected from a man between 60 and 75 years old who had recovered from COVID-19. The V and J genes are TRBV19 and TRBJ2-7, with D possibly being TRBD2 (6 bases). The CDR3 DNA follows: TGTGCCAGTAAAGGGGATGGCAGGGAGGCGTACGAGCAGTACTTC. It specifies CASKGDGREAYEQYF.